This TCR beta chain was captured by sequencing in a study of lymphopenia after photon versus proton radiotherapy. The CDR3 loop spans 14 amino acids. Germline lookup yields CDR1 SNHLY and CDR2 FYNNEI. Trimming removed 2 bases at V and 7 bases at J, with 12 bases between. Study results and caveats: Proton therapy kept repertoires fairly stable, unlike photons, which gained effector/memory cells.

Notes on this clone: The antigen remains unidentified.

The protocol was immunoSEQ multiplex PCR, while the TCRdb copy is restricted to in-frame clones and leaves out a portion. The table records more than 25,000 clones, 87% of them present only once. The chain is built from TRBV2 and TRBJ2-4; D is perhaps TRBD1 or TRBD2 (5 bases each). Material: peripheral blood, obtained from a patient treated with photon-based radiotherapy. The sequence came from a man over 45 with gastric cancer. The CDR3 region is CASSELPGPNIQYF. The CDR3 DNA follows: TGTGCCAGCAGTGAACTACCGGGACCCAACATTCAGTACTTC.